The 20 T cell receptor beta chains in this list originate from one sample, sequenced in a study of T cell responses to AZD1222 COVID-19 vaccine (dated by TCRdb to about 2021). Libraries were made using the immunoSEQ multiplex PCR assay. TCRdb's version of the immuneACCESS table is confined to in-frame rearrangements and falls short of the full clone set. An unresolved V gene accounts for under half of the shortfall where checked; the remainder is of unknown origin. This sample has 250,000 to 300,000 clones in its table, and approximately 94% of those were observed once. 0.5% to 0.65% of the sample comes from the top ten. This specimen's time point label, per the study, means: about 28 days (+/-7) after the second vaccine dose. This specimen was peripheral blood, taken 28 days after the second AZD1222 dose. Source of these receptors: an adult who received the AZD1222 COVID-19 vaccine.

Remarks on this clone: At the DNA level, this CDR3 is encoded by other sequences in the same sample as well. This chain joins TRBV9 and TRBJ2-7; D is uncertain. There are 12 residues in the CDR3. CDR1 is SGDLS, CDR2 YYNGEE, per germline. V was trimmed by 0 bases and J by 7 bases, leaving 8 bases between them. The CDR3: CASSVGVGEQYF. In DNA form, the CDR3 reads TGTGCCAGCAGCGTAGGGGTGGGGGAGCAGTACTTC.

The chain employs TRBV19 and TRBJ1-5; D is possibly TRBD1 (6 bases). The CDR3 sequence is 15 residues long. Germline V gene data show CDR1 as LNHDA and CDR2 as SQIVND (reference sequence). The V end lost 5 bases, the J end lost 0 bases, and 11 bases lay between the germline ends. The CDR3 here is CASSWTAYSNQPQHF. CDR3 bases: TGTGCCAGTAGTTGGACAGCATATAGCAATCAGCCCCAGCATTTT.

This chain connects TRBV2 to TRBJ1-1, with TRBD1 as a possible D gene (5 bases). V gave up 1 base and J gave up 0 bases, with 12 bases separating them. CDR3 length equals 16 residues. In germline, CDR1 is SNHLY, CDR2 FYNNEI. CDR3 region: CASSEGRGRVNTEAFF. In DNA, the CDR3 is TGTGCCAGCAGTGAAGGAAGGGGCAGGGTGAACACTGAAGCTTTCTTT.

The chain uses TRBV24-1 and TRBJ2-2; D is undetermined. This CDR3 comprises 11 residues. V dropped 6 bases and J dropped 5 bases, with 3 bases sitting between them. Germline V CDR1 and CDR2: KGHDR, SFDVKD. The CDR3 loop reads CATSKTGELFF. The CDR3 bases are TGTGCCACCAGTAAGACCGGGGAGCTGTTTTTT.

The chain joins TRBV11-2 to TRBJ2-2; 9 nucleotides agree with TRBD1. Germline CDR1 reads SGHAT; CDR2 reads FQNNGV. J gave up 1 base and V 5 bases, and 5 bases lay outside the gene matches. The CDR3 consists of 16 residues. The CDR3 protein is CASSPRTGVNTGELFF. CDR3 nucleotide sequence: TGTGCCAGCAGCCCCCGGACAGGGGTGAACACCGGGGAGCTGTTTTTT. Combining the CDR3 with reference TRBV11-2 and TRBJ2-2 gives the whole variable domain EAGVAQSPRYKIIEKRQSVAFWCNPISGHATLYWYQQILGQGPKLLIQFQNNGVVDDSQLPKDRFSAERLKGVDSTLKIQPAKLEDSAVYLCASSPRTGVNTGELFFGEGSRLTVL.

The chain couples TRBV5-1 to TRBJ1-4; a possible D gene is TRBD1 (6 bases). Germline V lookup: CDR1 SGHRS, CDR2 YFSETQ. V dropped 5 bases and J dropped 1 base, with 12 bases sitting between them. This CDR3 region has 15 residues. The CDR3 spells CASRAGVQTNEKLFF. In nucleotides, the CDR3 is TGCGCCAGCAGAGCAGGGGTGCAAACTAATGAAAAACTGTTTTTT.

For this clone: Additional DNA sequences in this sample encode the identical CDR3. The chain couples TRBV20-1 to TRBJ1-3; D gene unclear. Per the germline V gene, CDR1 is DFQATT and CDR2 is SNEGSKA (reference sequence). This CDR3 has 11 amino acids. Deletions cut 5 bases from V and 3 bases from J, with 5 bases between. The chain's CDR3 is CSASRGNTIYF. In DNA form, the CDR3 reads TGCAGTGCTTCCCGTGGAAACACCATATATTTT.

This clone was seen just once. This chain uses TRBV4-1 with TRBJ1-5; a weak D match, TRBD1 (5 bases). V lost 0 bases, J lost 10 bases, and 19 bases lay in between. Per germline, CDR1 MGHRA and CDR2 YSYEKL. CDR3 length equals 16 residues. The CDR3 DNA reads TGCGCCAGCAGCCAAGAACGGTTGGCAGGGCGGGTTCCCCAGCATTTT. Amino acid sequence: CASSQERLAGRVPQHF.

This chain links TRBV18 with TRBJ1-6; D unclear. There are 15 residues in the CDR3. The germline V gene encodes CDR1 KGHSH and CDR2 LQKENI. With 3 bases removed from V and 7 bases from J, the gap between germline ends came to 13 bases. The CDR3 nucleotides read TGTGCCAGCTCACCCAATATCGCGGGGAATTCACCCCTCCACTTT. Its translation: CASSPNIAGNSPLHF.

The V gene is TRBV19, the J gene TRBJ2-5; 8 bases line up with TRBD1. The J segment lost 5 bases and the V segment lost 2 bases, leaving 7 bases of the junction unmatched. The CDR3 totals 15 residues. Germline V lookup: CDR1 LNHDA, CDR2 SQIVND (reference sequence). The DNA of the CDR3 is TGTGCCAGTAGTATACGCAGGGGGCAGGGGGAGACCCAGTACTTC. Its protein product is CASSIRRGQGETQYF.

The chain couples TRBV7-7 to TRBJ2-7; D is undetermined. Between the trimmed V and J ends, which lost 5 bases and 10 bases, there was a span of 18 bases. The germline gives CDR1 SSHAT, CDR2 FNYEAQ (reference sequence). The CDR3 extends over 13 amino acids. The CDR3 DNA reads as TGTGCCAGCAGCCCTGGCCCCGGAGCCCTCCAGTACTTC. This codes for CASSPGPGALQYF.

This clone came up once. The J gene is TRBJ1-2, the V gene TRBV4-1, with D possibly being TRBD1 (5 bases). With 1 base removed from V and 4 bases from J, the gap between germline ends came to 10 bases. From germline, CDR1 is MGHRA and CDR2 YSYEKL. The CDR3 loop spans 14 amino acids. CDR3 sequence (DNA): TGCGCCAGCAGCCAAGCGGAGGGGTTCTATGGCTACACCTTC. Translated, it gives CASSQAEGFYGYTF.

V usage is TRBV7-8 and J usage is TRBJ2-7, with a tentative D call TRBD2 (7 bases). The germline V and J ends were trimmed by 1 base and 3 bases, with 13 bases remaining between them. From germline, CDR1 is SGHVS and CDR2 FQNEAQ. The CDR3 length is 15 residues. The DNA of the CDR3 is TGTGCCAGCAGCTTAGGGGGGGGCCCGGGCTACGAGCAGTACTTC. This encodes CASSLGGGPGYEQYF.

Concerning this clone: The same CDR3 arises from other DNA sequences in this sample as well. The CDR3 nucleotides are TGTGCCAGCAGCGTTGGGCAGGGCACCGGGGAGCTGTTTTTT. This gives the protein CASSVGQGTGELFF. The V and J genes are TRBV9 and TRBJ2-2, with D perhaps TRBD1 (5 bases). This CDR3 is 14 amino acids long. The V end was cut by 2 bases, the J end by 4 bases, with 9 bases between. Germline CDR1 and CDR2: SGDLS and YYNGEE.

V is TRBV6-6 and J is TRBJ1-4; D not certain. This CDR3 has 14 residues. V lost 2 bases and J 2 bases, leaving 6 bases between the germline ends. Germline CDR1 reads MNHNY; CDR2 reads SVGAGI (reference sequence). The CDR3 sequence is CASSYPPTNEKLFF. The CDR3 DNA follows: TGTGCCAGCAGTTACCCGCCGACTAATGAAAAACTGTTTTTT.

The DNA for the CDR3 is TGCGCCAGCAGCTTCCCGTCGGAGGGCTCGTATGGCTACACCTTC. Its translation is CASSFPSEGSYGYTF. This chain connects TRBV5-1 to TRBJ1-2; D unclear. The germline CDR1 and CDR2 sequences are SGHRS and YFSETQ. This CDR3 is 15 amino acids long. The germline V and J ends were trimmed by 2 bases and 5 bases, with 16 bases remaining between them.

The chain links TRBV28 to TRBJ1-5; D unclear. The CDR3 extends over 15 amino acids. V lost 5 bases and J lost 4, with 15 bases in between. CDR1 is MDHEN, CDR2 SYDVKM, per germline. CDR3 protein: CASSSPGEGNQPQHF. The CDR3 DNA reads TGTGCCAGCAGTAGCCCCGGGGAAGGGAATCAGCCCCAGCATTTT.

This chain connects TRBV28 to TRBJ1-6; TRBD1 matches at 8 bases. The germline CDR1 and CDR2 sequences are MDHEN and SYDVKM. V dropped 4 bases and J dropped 12; count of bases not matched to a gene: 5. The CDR3 is 13 amino acids. CDR3 DNA sequence: TGTGCCAGCAGTTCGCACAGGGGGTTACCCCTCCACTTT. Translation: CASSSHRGLPLHF.

CDR3 protein: CATSASGRSGNTIYF. CDR3 coding DNA: TGTGCCACCAGTGCCTCGGGACGGTCTGGAAACACCATATATTTT. The rearrangement uses TRBV24-1 and TRBJ1-3, with D possibly TRBD1 on 5 matching bases. The CDR3 is made up of 15 amino acids. Trimming shortened V by 5 bases and J by 1 base, and 11 bases separated the two germline ends. Germline V gene lookup returns CDR1 KGHDR and CDR2 SFDVKD.

V and J are TRBV7-6 and TRBJ1-3, with D hard to call. This CDR3 has 16 amino acids. V shed 0 bases and J shed 0 bases, with 9 bases lying between them. Germline V gene lookup returns CDR1 SGHVS and CDR2 FNYEAQ. CDR3 in DNA: TGTGCCAGCAGCTTAGCGACGCCGAGCTCTGGAAACACCATATATTTT. Its protein is CASSLATPSSGNTIYF.